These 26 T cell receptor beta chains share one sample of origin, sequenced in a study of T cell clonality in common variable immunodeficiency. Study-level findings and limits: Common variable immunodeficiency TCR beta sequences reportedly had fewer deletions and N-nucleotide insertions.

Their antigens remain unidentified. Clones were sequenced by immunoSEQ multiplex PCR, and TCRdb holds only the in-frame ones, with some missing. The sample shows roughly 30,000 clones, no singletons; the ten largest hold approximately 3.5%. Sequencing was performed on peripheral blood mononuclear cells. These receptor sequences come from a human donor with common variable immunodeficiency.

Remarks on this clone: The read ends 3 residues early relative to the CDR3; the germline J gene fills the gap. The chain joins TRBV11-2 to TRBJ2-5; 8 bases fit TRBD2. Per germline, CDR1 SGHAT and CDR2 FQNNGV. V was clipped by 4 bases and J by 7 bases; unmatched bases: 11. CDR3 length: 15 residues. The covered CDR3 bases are TGTGCCAGCAGCTCCCGGACTAGCAAAGCTGGGACC. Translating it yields CASSSRTSKAGT. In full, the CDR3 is CASSSRTSKAGTQYF.

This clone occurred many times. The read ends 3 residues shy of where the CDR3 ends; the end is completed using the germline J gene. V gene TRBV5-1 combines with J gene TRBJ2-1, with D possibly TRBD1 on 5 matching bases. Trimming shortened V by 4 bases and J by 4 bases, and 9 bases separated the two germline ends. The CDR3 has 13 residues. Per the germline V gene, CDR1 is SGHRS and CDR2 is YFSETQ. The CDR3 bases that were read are TGCGCCAGCAGCGCATCAGGGTACAATGAG. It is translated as CASSASGYNE. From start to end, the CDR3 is CASSASGYNEQFF.

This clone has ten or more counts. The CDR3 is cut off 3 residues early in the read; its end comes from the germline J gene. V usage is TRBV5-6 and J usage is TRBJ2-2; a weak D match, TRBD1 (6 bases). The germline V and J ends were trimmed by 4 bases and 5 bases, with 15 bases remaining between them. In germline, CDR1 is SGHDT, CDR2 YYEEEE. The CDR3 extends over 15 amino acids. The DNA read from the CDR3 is TGTGCCAGCAGCCCCGGGACACGTAGGACCGGGGAG. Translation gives CASSPGTRRTGE. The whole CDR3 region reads CASSPGTRRTGELFF.

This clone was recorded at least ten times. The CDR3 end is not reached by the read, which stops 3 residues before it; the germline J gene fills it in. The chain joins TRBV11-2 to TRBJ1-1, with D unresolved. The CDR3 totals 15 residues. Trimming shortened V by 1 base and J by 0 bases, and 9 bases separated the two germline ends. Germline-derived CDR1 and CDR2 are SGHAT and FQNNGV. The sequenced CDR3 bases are TGTGCCAGCAGCTTAGGTGCAAGCATGAACACTGAA. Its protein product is CASSLGASMNTE. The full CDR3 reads CASSLGASMNTEAFF.

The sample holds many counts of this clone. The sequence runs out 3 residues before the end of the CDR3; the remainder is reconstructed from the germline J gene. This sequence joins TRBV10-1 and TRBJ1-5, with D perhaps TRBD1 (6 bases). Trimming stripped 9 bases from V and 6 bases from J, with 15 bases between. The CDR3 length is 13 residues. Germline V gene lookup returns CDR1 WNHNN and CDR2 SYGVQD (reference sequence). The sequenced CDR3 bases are TGCGCCAGACCGGGCAGGGGCGGTCAGCCC. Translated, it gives CARPGRGGQP. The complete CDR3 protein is CARPGRGGQPQHF.

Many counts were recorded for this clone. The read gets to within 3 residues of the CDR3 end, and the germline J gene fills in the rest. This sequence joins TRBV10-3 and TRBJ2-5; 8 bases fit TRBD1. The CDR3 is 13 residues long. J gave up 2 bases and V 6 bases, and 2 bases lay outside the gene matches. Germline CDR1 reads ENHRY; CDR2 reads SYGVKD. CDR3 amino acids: CAIRTGDQETQYF. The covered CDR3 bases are TGTGCCATCAGGACAGGGGATCAAGAGACC.

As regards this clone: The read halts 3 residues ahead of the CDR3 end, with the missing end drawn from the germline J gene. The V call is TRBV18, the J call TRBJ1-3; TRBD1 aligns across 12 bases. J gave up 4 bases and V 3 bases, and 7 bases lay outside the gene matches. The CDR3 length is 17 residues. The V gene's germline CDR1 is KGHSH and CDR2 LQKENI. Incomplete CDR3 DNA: TGTGCCAGCTCACCCTCGGGACAGGGGGCGTCGGGAAACACC. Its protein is CASSPSGQGASGNT. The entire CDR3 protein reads CASSPSGQGASGNTIYF.

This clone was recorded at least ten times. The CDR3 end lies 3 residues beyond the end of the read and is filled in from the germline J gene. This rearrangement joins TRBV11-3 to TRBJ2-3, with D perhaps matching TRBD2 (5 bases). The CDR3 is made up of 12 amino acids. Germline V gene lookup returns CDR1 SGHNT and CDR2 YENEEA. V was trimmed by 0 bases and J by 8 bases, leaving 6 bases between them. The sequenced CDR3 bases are TGTGCCAGCAGCTTAGATCGGGGTACG. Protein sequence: CASSLDRGT. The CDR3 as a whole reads CASSLDRGTQYF.

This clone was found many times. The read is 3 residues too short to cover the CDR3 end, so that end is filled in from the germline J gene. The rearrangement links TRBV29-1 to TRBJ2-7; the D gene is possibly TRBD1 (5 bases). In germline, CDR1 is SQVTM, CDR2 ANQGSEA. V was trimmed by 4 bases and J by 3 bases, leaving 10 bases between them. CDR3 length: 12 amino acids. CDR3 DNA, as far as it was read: TGCAGCGTTGGTTGGCAGGGCTACGAG. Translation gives CSVGWQGYE. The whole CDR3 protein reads CSVGWQGYEQYF.

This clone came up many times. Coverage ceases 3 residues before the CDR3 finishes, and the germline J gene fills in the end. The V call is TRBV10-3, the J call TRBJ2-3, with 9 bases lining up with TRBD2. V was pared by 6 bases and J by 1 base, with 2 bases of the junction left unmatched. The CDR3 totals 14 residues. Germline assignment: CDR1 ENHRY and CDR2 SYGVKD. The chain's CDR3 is CAIRRTSGTDTQYF. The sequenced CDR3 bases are TGTGCCATCAGGAGGACTAGCGGCACAGATACG.

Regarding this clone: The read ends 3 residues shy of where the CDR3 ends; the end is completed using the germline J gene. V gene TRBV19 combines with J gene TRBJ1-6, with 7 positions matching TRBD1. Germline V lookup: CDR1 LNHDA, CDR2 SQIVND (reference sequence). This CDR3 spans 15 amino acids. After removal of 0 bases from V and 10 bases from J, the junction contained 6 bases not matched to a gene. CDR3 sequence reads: CASSIDRTGSSPLHF. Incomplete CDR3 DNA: TGTGCCAGTAGTATAGACCGGACAGGTTCCTCACCC.

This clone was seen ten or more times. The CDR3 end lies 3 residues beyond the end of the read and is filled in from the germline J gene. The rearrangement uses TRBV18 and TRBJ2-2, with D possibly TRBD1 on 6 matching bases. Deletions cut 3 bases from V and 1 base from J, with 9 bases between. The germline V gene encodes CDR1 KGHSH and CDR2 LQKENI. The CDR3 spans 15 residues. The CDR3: CASSPTGQNTGELFF. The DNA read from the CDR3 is TGTGCCAGCTCACCTACGGGACAGAACACCGGGGAG. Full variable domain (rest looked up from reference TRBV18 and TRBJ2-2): NAGVMQNPRHLVRRRGQEARLRCSPMKGHSHVYWYRQLPEEGLKFMVYLQKENIIDESGMPKERFSAEFPKEGPSILRIQQVVRGDSAAYFCASSPTGQNTGELFFGEGSRLTVL.

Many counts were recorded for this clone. The sequenced part of the CDR3 DNA is TGCGCCAGCAGCTTGACCAGCGGGGTCACAGATACG. Translated, it gives CASSLTSGVTDT. The complete CDR3 protein is CASSLTSGVTDTQYF. This chain joins TRBV5-1 and TRBJ2-3, with 7 positions matching TRBD2. The missing CDR3 end, 3 residues past where the read stops, is filled in from the germline J gene. Losses at the gene ends were 1 base for V and 2 bases for J; bases not matched to a gene: 4. This CDR3 contains 15 residues. Germline-derived CDR1 and CDR2 are SGHRS and YFSETQ.

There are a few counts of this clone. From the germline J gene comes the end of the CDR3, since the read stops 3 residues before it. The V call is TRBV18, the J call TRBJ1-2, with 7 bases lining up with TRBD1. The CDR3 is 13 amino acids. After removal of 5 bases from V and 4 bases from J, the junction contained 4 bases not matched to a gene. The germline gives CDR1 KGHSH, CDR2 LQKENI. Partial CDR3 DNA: TGTGCCAGCTCATCGGGACAGACCTATGGC. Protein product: CASSSGQTYG. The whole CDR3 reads CASSSGQTYGYTF.

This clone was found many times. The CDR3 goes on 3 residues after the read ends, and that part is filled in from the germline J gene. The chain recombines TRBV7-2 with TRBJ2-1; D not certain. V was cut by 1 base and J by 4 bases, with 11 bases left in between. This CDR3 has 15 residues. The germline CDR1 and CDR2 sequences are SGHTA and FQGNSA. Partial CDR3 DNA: TGTGCCAGCAGCTTAGGTTGGGCTGGGTACAATGAG. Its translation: CASSLGWAGYNE. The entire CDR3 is CASSLGWAGYNEQFF.

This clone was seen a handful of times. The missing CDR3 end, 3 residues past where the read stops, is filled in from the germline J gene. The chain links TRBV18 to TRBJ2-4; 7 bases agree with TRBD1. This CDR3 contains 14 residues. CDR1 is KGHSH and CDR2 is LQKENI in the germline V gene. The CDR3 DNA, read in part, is TGTGCCAGCTCACCACTTGACAGGGCCCAAGAT. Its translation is CASSPLDRAQD. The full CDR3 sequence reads CASSPLDRAQDQYF.

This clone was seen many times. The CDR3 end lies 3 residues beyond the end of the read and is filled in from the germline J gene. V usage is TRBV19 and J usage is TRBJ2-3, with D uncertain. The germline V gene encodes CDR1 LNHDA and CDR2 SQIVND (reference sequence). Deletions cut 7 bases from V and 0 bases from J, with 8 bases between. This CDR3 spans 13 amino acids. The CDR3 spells CASKKSSTDTQYF. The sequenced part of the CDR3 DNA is TGTGCCAGTAAAAAATCTAGCACAGATACG.

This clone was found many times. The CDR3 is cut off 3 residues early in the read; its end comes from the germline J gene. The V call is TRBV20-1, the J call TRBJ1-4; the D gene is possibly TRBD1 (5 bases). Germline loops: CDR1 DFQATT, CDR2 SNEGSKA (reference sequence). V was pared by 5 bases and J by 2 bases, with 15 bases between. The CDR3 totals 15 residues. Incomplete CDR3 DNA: TGCAGTGCTTCCCCCAGGGTCTCGACTAATGAAAAA. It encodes CSASPRVSTNEK. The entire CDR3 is CSASPRVSTNEKLFF.

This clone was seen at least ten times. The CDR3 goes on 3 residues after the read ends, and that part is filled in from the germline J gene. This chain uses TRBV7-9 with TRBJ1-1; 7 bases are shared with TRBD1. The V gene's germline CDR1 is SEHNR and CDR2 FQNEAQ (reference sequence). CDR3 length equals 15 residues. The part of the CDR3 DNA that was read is TGTGCCAGCAGCTTATCCCCGACGACAGGGTCGCAA. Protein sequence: CASSLSPTTGSQ. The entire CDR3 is CASSLSPTTGSQAFF. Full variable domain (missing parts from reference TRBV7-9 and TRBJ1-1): DTGVSQNPRHKITKRGQNVTFRCDPISEHNRLYWYRQTLGQGPEFLTYFQNEAQLEKSRLLSDRFSAERPKGSFSTLEIQRTEQGDSAMYLCASSLSPTTGSQAFFGQGTRLTVV.

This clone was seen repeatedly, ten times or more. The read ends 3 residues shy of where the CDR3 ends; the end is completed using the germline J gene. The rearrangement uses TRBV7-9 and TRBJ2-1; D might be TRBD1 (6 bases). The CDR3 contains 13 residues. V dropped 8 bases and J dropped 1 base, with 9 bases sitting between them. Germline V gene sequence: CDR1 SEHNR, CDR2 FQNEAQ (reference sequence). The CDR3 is CASWDTSYNEQFF. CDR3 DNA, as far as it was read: TGTGCCAGCTGGGACACATCCTACAATGAG.

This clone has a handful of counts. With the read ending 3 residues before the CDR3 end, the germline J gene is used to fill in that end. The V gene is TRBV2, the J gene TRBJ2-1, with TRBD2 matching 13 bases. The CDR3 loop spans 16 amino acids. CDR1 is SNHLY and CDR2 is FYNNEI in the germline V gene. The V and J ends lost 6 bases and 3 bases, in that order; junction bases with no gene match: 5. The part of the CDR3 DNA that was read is TGTGCCAGCAGCGAACTAGCGGGAGGGTTCTACAATGAG. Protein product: CASSELAGGFYNE. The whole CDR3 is CASSELAGGFYNEQFF.

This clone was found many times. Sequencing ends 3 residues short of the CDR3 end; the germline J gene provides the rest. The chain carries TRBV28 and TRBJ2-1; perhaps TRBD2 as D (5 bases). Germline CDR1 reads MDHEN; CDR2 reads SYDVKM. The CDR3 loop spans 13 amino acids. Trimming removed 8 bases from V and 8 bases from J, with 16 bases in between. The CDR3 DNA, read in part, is TGTGCCAGCTGGACTCTAAATAAGGATGAG. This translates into CASWTLNKDE. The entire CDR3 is CASWTLNKDEQFF.

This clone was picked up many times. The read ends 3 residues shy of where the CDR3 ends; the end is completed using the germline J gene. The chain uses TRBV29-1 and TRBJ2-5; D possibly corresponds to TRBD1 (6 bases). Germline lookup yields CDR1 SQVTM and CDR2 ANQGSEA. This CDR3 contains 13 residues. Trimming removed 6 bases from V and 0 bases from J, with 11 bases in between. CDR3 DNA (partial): TGCAGCGTACAGGGTGACTACCAAGAGACC. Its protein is CSVQGDYQET. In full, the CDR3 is CSVQGDYQETQYF.

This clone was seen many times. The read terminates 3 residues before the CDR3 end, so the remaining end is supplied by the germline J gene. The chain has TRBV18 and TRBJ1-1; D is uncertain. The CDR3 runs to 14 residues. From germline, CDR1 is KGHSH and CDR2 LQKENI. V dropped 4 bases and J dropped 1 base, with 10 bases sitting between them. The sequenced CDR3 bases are TGTGCCAGCTCACTTAATACAGCGAACACTGAA. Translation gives CASSLNTANTE. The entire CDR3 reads CASSLNTANTEAFF.

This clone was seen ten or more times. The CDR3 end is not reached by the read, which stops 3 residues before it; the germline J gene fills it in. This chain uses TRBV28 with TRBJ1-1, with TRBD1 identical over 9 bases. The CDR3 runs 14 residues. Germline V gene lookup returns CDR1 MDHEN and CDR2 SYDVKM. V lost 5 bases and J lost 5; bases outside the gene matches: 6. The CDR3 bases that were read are TGTGCCAGCAGTCCTACAGGGGGCTATACTGAA. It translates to CASSPTGGYTE. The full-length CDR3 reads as CASSPTGGYTEAFF.

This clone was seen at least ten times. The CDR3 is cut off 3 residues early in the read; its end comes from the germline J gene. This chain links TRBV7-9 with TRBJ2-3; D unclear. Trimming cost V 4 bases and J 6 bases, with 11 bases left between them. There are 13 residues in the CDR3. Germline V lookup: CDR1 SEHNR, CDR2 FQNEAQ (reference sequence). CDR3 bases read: TGTGCCAGCAGCTCATATACCGCGGATACG. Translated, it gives CASSSYTADT. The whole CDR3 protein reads CASSSYTADTQYF.